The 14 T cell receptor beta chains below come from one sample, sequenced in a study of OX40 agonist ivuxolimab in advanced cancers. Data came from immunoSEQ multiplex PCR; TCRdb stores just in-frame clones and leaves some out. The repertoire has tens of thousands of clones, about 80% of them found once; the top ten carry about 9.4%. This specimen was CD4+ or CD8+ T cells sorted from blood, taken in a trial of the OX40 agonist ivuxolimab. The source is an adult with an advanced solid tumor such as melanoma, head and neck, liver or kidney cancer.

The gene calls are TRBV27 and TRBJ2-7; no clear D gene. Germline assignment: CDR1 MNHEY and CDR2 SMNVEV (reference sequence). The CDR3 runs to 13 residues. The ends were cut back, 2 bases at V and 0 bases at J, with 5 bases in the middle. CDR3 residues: CASSLGPSYEQYF. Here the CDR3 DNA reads TGTGCCAGCAGTTTAGGGCCCTCCTACGAGCAGTACTTC.

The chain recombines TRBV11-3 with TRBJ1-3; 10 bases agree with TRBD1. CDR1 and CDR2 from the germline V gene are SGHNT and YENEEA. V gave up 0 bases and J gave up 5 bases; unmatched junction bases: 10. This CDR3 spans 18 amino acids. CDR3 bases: TGTGCCAGCAGCTTAGACTTCGACCCGGGACAGGGGAGAAACACCATATATTTT. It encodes CASSLDFDPGQGRNTIYF.

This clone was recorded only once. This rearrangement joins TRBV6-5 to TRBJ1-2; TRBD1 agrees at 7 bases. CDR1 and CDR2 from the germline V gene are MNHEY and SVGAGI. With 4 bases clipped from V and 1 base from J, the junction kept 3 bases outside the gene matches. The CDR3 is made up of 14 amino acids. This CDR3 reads CASSWDSVNYGYTF. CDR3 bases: TGTGCCAGCAGTTGGGACAGCGTTAACTATGGCTACACCTTC.

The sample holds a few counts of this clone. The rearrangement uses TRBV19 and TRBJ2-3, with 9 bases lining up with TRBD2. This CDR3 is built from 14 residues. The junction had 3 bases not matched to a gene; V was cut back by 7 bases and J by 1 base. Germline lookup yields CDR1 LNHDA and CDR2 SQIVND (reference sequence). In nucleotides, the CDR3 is TGTGCCAGTAATGGCGGGAGGGGCACAGATACGCAGTATTTT. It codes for CASNGGRGTDTQYF.

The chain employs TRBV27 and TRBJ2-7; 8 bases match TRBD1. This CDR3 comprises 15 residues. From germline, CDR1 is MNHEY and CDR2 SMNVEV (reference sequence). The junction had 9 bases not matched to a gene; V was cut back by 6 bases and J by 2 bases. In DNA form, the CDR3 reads TGTGCCAGCAGCTCTCCCGGACAGGGTACCTACGAGCAGTACTTC. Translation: CASSSPGQGTYEQYF.

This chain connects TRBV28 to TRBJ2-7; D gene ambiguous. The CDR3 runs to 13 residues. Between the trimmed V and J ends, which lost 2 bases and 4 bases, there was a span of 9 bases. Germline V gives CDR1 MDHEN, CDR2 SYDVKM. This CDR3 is CASSLAHSYEQYF. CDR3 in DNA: TGTGCCAGCAGTTTAGCCCACTCGTACGAGCAGTACTTC.

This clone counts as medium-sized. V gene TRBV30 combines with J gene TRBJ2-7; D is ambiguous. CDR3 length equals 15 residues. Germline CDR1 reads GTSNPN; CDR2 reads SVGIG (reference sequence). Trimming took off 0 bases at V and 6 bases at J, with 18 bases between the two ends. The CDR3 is CAWSVLETVLSEQYF. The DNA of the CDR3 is TGTGCCTGGAGTGTACTTGAGACGGTTCTATCCGAGCAGTACTTC.

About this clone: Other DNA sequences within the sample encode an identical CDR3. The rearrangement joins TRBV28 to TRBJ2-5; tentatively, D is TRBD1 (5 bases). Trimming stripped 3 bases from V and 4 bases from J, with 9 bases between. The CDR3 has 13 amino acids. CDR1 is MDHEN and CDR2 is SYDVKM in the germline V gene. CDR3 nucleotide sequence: TGTGCCAGCAGTTTGGCAGGGCGAGAGACCCAGTACTTC. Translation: CASSLAGRETQYF.

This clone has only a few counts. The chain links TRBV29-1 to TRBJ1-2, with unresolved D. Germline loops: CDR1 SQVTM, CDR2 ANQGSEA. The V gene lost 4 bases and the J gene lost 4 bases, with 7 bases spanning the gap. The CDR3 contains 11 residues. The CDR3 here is CSVVRTYGYTF. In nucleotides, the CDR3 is TGCAGCGTTGTCCGGACCTATGGCTACACCTTC.

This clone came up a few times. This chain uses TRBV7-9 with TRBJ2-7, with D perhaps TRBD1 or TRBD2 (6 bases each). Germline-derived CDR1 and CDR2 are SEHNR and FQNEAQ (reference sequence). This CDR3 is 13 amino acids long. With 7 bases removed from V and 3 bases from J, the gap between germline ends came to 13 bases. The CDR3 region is CASTGDIHYEQYF. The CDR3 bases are TGTGCCAGCACGGGGGACATCCACTACGAGCAGTACTTC.

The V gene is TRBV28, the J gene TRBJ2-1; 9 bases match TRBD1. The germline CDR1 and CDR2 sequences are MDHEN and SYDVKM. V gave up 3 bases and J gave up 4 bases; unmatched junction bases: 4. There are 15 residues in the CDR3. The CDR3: CASSFRTGVYNEQFF. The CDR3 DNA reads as TGTGCCAGCAGTTTTAGGACAGGGGTTTACAATGAGCAGTTCTTC.

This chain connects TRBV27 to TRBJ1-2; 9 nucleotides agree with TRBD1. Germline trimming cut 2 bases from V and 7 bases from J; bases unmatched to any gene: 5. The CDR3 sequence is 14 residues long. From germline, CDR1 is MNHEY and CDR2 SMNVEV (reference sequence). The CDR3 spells CASSLTRQGGGYTF. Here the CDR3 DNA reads TGTGCCAGCAGTTTAACGAGACAGGGGGGTGGCTACACCTTC.

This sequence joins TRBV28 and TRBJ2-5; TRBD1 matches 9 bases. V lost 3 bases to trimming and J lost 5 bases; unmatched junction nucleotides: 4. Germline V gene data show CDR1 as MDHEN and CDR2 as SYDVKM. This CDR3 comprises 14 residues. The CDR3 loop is CASSLTGGGETQYF. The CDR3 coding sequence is TGTGCCAGCAGTTTGACAGGGGGAGGCGAGACCCAGTACTTC.

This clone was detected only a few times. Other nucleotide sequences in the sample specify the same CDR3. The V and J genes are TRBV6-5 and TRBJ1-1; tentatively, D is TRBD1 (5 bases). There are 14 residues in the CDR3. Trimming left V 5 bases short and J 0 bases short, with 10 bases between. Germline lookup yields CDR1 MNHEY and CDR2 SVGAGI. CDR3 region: CASSKQGMNTEAFF. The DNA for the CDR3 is TGTGCCAGCAGTAAGCAGGGCATGAACACTGAAGCTTTCTTT.